This TCR beta chain was obtained from a study of blood T cells in healthy people across ages. Study conclusions and caveats: Possibly, changes in expanded clonotypes were confounded because donor CMV status was unknown. TCR beta diversity per million T cells fell roughly linearly with age.

PBMCs were isolated at a quantity of at least 7 million per sample. Then a second PCR, running about 6 to 11 cycles, was carried out with a sample-barcoded 5' primer and a J-beta primer mix. TCRdb analysed the 5' RACE reads with MiXCR anew, one entry per CDR3 protein. Here the sample spans roughly 550,000 distinct CDR3 sequences, under 30% being singletons. This clonotype has more than one count but fewer than ten. Antigen unknown. CDR3 length equals 12 residues. Germline loops: CDR1 SEHNR, CDR2 FQNEAQ (reference sequence). The V end was cut by 5 bases, the J end by 6 bases, with 9 bases between. These same records also appear under a second study, on T cells of mothers and their children.

The receptor comes from a boy aged 5 to 17 in good health. V gene TRBV7-9 combines with J gene TRBJ2-3; D may correspond to TRBD1 or TRBD2 (5 bases each). Sequencing used blood. The CDR3 sequence: CASSHGADTQYF. As DNA, the CDR3 is TGTGCCAGCAGCCACGGGGCGGATACGCAGTATTTT.